The clone carrying this T cell receptor (beta chain) was seen a few times. Its specificity is unknown. The entry originates in a study of shared clonotypes between healthy human individuals. Study context: Each donor contributed plates that comprised three CD4 naive, three CD4 memory, two CD8 naive and one CD8 memory. Study-level points and caveats: How much donors shared clonotypes was expected to be affected by sequencing depth.

All donors qualified as healthy HIV-negative adults and had experienced no recent acute infections or vaccinations. Each CD8 memory set brought CD45RO+ cells together with CCR7-negative CD45RA+ TemRA cells. V was clipped by 4 bases and J by 3 bases, with 7 bases between them. The germline CDR1 and CDR2 sequences are SEHNR and FQNEAQ (reference sequence). The CDR3 is 12 amino acids. The data were produced by immunoSEQ multiplex PCR, yet TCRdb's version contains in-frame clones alone and is incomplete. Here the sample spans fewer than 850,000 clones, less than 95% being singletons. The sequence was collected from a man aged 18 to 30 in good health. Some clones in this sample may be carry-over from other donors' samples. The gene calls are TRBV7-9 and TRBJ2-7; D gene ambiguous. The sample comprised memory CD8+ T cells from PBMCs. Sample subset: CD45RO+ cells pooled with CCR7-negative TemRA cells. This chain's CDR3 is CASSSFSYEQYF. Written as DNA, the CDR3 is TGTGCCAGCAGCTCATTTAGCTACGAGCAGTACTTC.